This T cell receptor beta chain comes out of a study of CD8 T cells in ankylosing spondylitis. Study-wide points: Ankylosing spondylitis blood appeared to be characterized by a TCR beta motif of 8 or 9 highly homologous variants. Clones that were linked to disease were CD8+ and were relatively rare in peripheral blood.

Comment on this clonotype: Its antigen is undetermined.

TCRdb ran MiXCR on the 5' RACE reads and lists one entry per CDR3 protein. Counted here are about 840,000 distinct CDR3 sequences, around 11% occurring once; the ten biggest clones make up 0.51%. CDR3 size: 13 residues. With V trimmed by 4 bases and J by 7 bases, 5 bases remained unmatched. Germline V CDR1 and CDR2: SQVTM, ANQGSEA. Sequenced material: blood, either unsorted or a sorted T cell fraction (not recorded which). The V call is TRBV29-1, the J call TRBJ2-1; 9 nucleotides match TRBD1. This clonotype was obtained from a male donor with ankylosing spondylitis. Written as DNA, the CDR3 is TGCAGCGTTGCGGGACAGGGTAGGAATGAGCAGTTCTTC. This codes for CSVAGQGRNEQFF.